This TCR beta chain originates from a study of T cells in Graves' hyperthyroidism and ophthalmopathy. The sample holds many counts of this clonotype. Germline V gene sequence: CDR1 MNHNS, CDR2 SASEGT. The CDR3 loop spans 15 amino acids. Trimming cost V 7 bases and J 2 bases; bases outside gene matches: 8. Researchers amplified the TCR beta CDR3 regions from RNA transcripts. HTBI primers were employed in a first-round RT-PCR of the TCR CDR3. TCRdb ran MiXCR on the multiplex PCR reads and lists one entry per CDR3 protein. The sample lists some 440,000 distinct CDR3 sequences, 15% to 17% seen once, with roughly 7.7% in the top ten.

This chain connects TRBV6-1 to TRBJ2-3, with 8 bases lining up with TRBD2. The source of this sequence is a woman aged 18-29 years with Graves' hyperthyroidism. Sequenced material: blood. This chain's CDR3 is CASNTAGEPTDTQYF. The CDR3 DNA follows: TGTGCCAGCAATACAGCGGGGGAGCCCACAGATACGCAGTATTTT.